One T cell receptor beta chain is described in this entry. Seattle patient enrollment occurred during active infection, with longitudinal follow-up thereafter. Produced via immunoSEQ multiplex PCR; TCRdb's table is partial and in-frame only. This repertoire shows fewer than 400,000 clones, about 90% found once; its top ten account for 2.5% to 3.5%. Trimming removed 7 bases from V and 2 bases from J, with 14 bases in between. Germline assignment: CDR1 MNHEY and CDR2 SMNVEV (reference sequence). The CDR3 is made up of 14 amino acids. These data belong to a study of blood T cell repertoires in COVID-19. Whole-study context: Donors in the United States, Italy and Spain gave samples during acute or convalescent COVID-19.

The V and J genes are TRBV27 and TRBJ1-2, with a tentative D call TRBD1 (5 bases). This receptor was obtained from a woman aged 25 to 39 with COVID-19, enrolled during active disease. The sequencing input was peripheral blood. DNA for the CDR3: TGTGCCAGCAAACCCCCAGGGAAGAACTATGGCTACACCTTC. This sequence encodes CASKPPGKNYGYTF.